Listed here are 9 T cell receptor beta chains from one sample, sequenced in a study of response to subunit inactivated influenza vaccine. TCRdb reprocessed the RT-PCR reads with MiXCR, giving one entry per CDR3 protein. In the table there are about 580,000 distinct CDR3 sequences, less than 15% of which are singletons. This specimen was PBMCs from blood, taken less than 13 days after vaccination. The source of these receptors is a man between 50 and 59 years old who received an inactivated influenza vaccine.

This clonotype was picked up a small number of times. The CDR3, as DNA: TGCGCCAGCAGCTCTACTGCGGCCACAGATACGCAGTATTTT. It codes for CASSSTAATDTQYF. This chain uses TRBV5-1 with TRBJ2-3; no clear D gene. The CDR3 totals 14 residues. The germline gives CDR1 SGHRS, CDR2 YFSETQ. Trimming shortened V by 3 bases and J by 2 bases, and 10 bases separated the two germline ends.

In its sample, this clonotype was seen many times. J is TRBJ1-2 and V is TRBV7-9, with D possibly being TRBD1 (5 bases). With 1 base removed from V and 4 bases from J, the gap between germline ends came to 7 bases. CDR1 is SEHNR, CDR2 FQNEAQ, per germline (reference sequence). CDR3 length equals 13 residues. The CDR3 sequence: CASSLGDSYGYTF. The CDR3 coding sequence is TGTGCCAGCAGCTTAGGAGACAGCTATGGCTACACCTTC.

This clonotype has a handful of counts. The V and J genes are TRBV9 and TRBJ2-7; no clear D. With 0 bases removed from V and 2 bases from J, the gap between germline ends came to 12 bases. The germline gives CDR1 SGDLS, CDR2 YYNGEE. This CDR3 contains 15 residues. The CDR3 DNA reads TGTGCCAGCAGCGTAGACTTCGGAACGACCTACGAGCAGTACTTC. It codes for CASSVDFGTTYEQYF.

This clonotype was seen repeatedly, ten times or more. The CDR3 loop reads CASSRNYQETQYF. In DNA form, the CDR3 reads TGTGCCAGCAGTCGCAATTACCAAGAGACCCAGTACTTC. J is TRBJ2-5 and V is TRBV28; D call uncertain. Germline V gene lookup returns CDR1 MDHEN and CDR2 SYDVKM. Trimming removed 5 bases from V and 0 bases from J, with 7 bases in between. The CDR3 totals 13 residues.

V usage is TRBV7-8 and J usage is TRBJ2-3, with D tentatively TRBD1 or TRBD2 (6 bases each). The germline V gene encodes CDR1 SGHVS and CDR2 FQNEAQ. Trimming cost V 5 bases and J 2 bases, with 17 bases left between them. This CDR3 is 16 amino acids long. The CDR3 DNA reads TGTGCCAGCAGCCGTCGAACTCCGGGGGCCACAGATACGCAGTATTTT. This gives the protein CASSRRTPGATDTQYF.

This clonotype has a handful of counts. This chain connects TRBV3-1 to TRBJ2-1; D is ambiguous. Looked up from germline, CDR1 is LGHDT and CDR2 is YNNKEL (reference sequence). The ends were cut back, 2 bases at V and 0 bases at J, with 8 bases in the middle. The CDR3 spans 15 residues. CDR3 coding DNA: TGTGCCAGCAGCCAAATCGGAAGCTCCTACAATGAGCAGTTCTTC. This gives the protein CASSQIGSSYNEQFF.

The CDR3 nucleotides read TGTGCCAGCAGCTTAGAAGAAGGGGGTAAGCAGTATTTT. Translated: CASSLEEGGKQYF. V usage is TRBV7-9 and J usage is TRBJ2-3, with D tentatively TRBD1 (6 bases). Looked up from germline, CDR1 is SEHNR and CDR2 is FQNEAQ (reference sequence). The CDR3 sequence is 13 residues long. V gave up 1 base and J gave up 11 bases, with 13 bases separating them.

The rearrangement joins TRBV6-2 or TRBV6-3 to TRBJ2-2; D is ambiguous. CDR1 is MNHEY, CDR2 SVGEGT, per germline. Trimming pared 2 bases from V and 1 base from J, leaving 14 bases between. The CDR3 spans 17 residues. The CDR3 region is CASSYPPHEVNTGELFF. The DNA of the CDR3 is TGTGCCAGCAGTTACCCCCCTCACGAAGTGAACACCGGGGAGCTGTTTTTT.

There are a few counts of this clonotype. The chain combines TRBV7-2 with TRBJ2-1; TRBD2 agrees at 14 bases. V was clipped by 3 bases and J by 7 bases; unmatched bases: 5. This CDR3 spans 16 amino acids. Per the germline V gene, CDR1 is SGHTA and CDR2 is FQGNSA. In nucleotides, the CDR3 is TGTGCCAGCAGCTTCGGGACTAGCGGGAGAGGTAATGAGCAGTTCTTC. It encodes CASSFGTSGRGNEQFF. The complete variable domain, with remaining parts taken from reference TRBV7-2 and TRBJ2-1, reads GAGVSQSPSNKVTEKGKDVELRCDPISGHTALYWYRQSLGQGLEFLIYFQGNSAPDKSGLPSDRFSAERTGGSVSTLTIQRTQQEDSAVYLCASSFGTSGRGNEQFFGPGTRLTVL.